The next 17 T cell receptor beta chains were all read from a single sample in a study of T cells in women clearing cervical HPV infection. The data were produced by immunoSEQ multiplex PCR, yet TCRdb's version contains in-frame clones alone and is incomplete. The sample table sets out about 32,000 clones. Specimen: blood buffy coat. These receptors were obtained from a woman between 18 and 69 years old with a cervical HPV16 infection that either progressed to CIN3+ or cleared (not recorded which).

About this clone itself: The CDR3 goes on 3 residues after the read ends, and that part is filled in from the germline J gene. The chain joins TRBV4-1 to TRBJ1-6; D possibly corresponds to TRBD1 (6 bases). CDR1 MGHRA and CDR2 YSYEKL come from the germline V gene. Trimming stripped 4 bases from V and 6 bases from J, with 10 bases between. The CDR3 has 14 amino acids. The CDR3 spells CASSRQVLNSPLHF. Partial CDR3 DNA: TGCGCCAGCAGCCGACAGGTCCTTAATTCACCC.

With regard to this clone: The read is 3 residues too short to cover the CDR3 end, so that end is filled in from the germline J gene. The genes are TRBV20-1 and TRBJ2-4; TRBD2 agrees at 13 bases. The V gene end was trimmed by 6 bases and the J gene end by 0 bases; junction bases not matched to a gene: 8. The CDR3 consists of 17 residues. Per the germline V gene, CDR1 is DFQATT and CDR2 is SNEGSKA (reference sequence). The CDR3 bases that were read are TGCAGTGCCGGGACCGGGACTAGCGGGGAAGCCAAAAACATT. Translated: CSAGTGTSGEAKNI. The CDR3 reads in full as CSAGTGTSGEAKNIQYF.

CDR3 DNA, as far as it was read: TGCGCCAGCAGCTTGGGGACAGGGAATTATGGC. It translates to CASSLGTGNYG. In full, the CDR3 reads CASSLGTGNYGYTF. The J gene is TRBJ1-2, the V gene TRBV5-1; 8 positions agree with TRBD1. Coverage ceases 3 residues before the CDR3 finishes, and the germline J gene fills in the end. V was pared by 0 bases and J by 5 bases, with 3 bases of the junction left unmatched. Germline assignment: CDR1 SGHRS and CDR2 YFSETQ. The CDR3 is 14 residues long.

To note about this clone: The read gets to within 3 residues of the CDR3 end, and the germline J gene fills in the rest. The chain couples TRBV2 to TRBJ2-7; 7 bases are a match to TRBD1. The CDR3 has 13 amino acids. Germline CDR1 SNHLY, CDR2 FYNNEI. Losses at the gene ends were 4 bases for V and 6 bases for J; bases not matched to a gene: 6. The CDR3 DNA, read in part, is TGTGCCAGCAGTGGAGACAGGGACAGCGAG. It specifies CASSGDRDSE. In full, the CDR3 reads CASSGDRDSEQYF.

The sequenced CDR3 bases are TGTGCCTGGAGTTCCACGGGGGAGACC. It translates to CAWSSTGET. The complete CDR3 reads CAWSSTGETQYF. The rearrangement uses TRBV30 and TRBJ2-5; tentatively, D is TRBD2 (5 bases). The CDR3 goes on 3 residues after the read ends, and that part is filled in from the germline J gene. CDR1 is GTSNPN, CDR2 SVGIG, per germline (reference sequence). This CDR3 spans 12 amino acids. Deletions cut 2 bases from V and 5 bases from J, with 9 bases between.

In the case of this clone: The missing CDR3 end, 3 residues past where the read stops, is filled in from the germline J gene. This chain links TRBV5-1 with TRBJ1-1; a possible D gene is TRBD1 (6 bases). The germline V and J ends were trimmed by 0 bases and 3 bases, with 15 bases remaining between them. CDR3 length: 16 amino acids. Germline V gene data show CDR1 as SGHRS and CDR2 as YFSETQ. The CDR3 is CASSLGDRPGDTEAFF. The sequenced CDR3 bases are TGCGCCAGCAGCTTGGGAGACAGGCCAGGGGACACTGAA.

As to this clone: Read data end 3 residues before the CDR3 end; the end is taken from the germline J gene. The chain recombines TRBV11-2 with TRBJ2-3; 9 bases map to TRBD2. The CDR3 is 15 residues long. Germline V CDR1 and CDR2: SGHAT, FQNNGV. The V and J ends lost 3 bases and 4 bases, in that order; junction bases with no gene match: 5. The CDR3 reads CASSFVAGVADTQYF. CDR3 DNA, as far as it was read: TGTGCCAGCAGCTTCGTAGCGGGGGTGGCAGATACG.

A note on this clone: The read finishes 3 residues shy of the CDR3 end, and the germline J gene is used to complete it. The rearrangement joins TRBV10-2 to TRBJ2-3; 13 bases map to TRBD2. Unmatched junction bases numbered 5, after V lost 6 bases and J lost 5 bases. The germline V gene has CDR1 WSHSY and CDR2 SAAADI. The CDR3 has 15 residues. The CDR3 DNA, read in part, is TGCGCCAGCAGAGATGGACTAGCGGGGGTAGATACG. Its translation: CASRDGLAGVDT. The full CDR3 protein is CASRDGLAGVDTQYF.

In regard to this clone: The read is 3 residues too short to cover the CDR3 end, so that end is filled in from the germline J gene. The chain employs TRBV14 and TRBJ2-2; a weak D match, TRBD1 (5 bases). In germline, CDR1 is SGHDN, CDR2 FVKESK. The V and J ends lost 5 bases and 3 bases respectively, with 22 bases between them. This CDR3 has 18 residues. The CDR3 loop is CASSKMIQGFWDTGELFF. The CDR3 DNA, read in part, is TGTGCCAGCAGCAAGATGATCCAGGGTTTCTGGGACACCGGGGAG.

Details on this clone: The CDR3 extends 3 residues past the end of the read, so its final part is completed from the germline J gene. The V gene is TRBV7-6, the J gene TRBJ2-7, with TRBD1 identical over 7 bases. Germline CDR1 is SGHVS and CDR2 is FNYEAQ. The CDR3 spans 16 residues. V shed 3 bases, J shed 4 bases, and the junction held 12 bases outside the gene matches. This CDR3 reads CASSLLGQIEIYEQYF. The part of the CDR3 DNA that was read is TGTGCCAGCAGCTTGCTGGGACAGATAGAAATTTACGAG.

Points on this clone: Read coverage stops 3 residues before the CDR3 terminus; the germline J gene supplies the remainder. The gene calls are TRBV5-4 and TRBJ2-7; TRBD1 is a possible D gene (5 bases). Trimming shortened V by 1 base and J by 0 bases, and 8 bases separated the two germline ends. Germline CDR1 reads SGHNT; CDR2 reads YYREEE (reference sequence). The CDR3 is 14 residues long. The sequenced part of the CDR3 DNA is TGTGCCAGCAGCTTGCGACAGAACTCCTACGAG. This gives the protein CASSLRQNSYE. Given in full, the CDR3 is CASSLRQNSYEQYF.

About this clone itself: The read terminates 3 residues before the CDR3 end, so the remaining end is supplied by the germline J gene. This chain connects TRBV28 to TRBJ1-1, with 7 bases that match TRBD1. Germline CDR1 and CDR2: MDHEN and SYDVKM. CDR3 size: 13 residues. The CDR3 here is CASSSDRAGEAFF. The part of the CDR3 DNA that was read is TGTGCCAGCAGTTCAGACAGGGCGGGCGAA. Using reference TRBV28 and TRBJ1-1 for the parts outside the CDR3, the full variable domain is DVKVTQSSRYLVKRTGEKVFLECVQDMDHENMFWYRQDPGLGLRLIYFSYDVKMKEKGDIPEGYSVSREKKERFSLILESASTNQTSMYLCASSSDRAGEAFFGQGTRLTVV.

The CDR3 bases that were read are TGTGCCAGCAGCTTCGGGACAGGGGATGAA. It yields the protein CASSFGTGDE. The full CDR3 protein reads CASSFGTGDEAFF. The chain has TRBV7-9 and TRBJ1-1; 10 positions match TRBD1. Sequencing ends 3 residues short of the CDR3 end; the germline J gene provides the rest. V lost 3 bases to trimming and J lost 7 bases; unmatched junction nucleotides: 2. Germline V CDR1 and CDR2: SEHNR, FQNEAQ (reference sequence). The CDR3 has 13 amino acids.

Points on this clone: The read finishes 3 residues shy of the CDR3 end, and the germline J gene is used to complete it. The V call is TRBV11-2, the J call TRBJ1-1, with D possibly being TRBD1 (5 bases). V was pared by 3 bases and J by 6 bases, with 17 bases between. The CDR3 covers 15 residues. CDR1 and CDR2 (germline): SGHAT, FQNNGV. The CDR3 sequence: CASSLRISWGAEAFF. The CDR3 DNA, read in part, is TGTGCCAGCAGCTTGAGGATCTCCTGGGGGGCTGAA.

CDR3 DNA (partial): TGTGCCAGCAGCGGACAGGGGACCGCTGAA. This codes for CASSGQGTAE. The CDR3 in full is CASSGQGTAEAFF. The chain carries TRBV2 and TRBJ1-1; 9 nucleotides agree with TRBD1. The sequence runs out 3 residues before the end of the CDR3; the remainder is reconstructed from the germline J gene. The germline V gene has CDR1 SNHLY and CDR2 FYNNEI. This CDR3 comprises 13 residues. The trim removed 6 bases at V and 6 bases at J, leaving 5 bases unmatched.

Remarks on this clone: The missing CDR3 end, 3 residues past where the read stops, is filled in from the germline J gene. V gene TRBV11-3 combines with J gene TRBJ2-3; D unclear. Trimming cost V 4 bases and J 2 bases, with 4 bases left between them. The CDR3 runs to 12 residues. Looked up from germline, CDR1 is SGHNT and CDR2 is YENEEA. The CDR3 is CASSSNTDTQYF. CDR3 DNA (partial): TGTGCCAGCAGCTCTAACACAGATACG.

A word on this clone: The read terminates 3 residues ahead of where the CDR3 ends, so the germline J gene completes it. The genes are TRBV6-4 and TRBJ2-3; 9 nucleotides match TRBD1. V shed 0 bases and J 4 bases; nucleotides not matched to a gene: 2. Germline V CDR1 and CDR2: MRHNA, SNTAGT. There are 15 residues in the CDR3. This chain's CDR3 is CASSDSGQGADTQYF. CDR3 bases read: TGTGCCAGCAGTGACTCGGGACAGGGCGCAGATACG.